The clone carrying this T cell receptor beta chain was seen only a few times. The data were taken from a study of early T cells in non-severe SARS-CoV-2 infection. CDR1 and CDR2 (germline): DFQATT, SNEGSKA (reference sequence). This CDR3 has 13 residues. The V gene end was trimmed by 4 bases and the J gene end by 1 base; junction bases not matched to a gene: 3. MiXCR, run by TCRdb on the 5' RACE reads, gives a single entry per CDR3 protein. The profile shows 56,000 or so distinct CDR3 sequences, 7.5% to 9.5% of them singletons. The origin of this receptor is an adult who was a healthcare worker with PCR-confirmed SARS-CoV-2 infection or an uninfected control (not recorded which). Material: whole blood. The chain is built from TRBV20-1 and TRBJ2-7; 8 bases fit TRBD1. CDR3 sequence: CSATTGASYEQYF. CDR3 nucleotides: TGCAGTGCTACGACAGGGGCGTCCTACGAGCAGTACTTC.